Listed here are 30 T cell receptor beta chains from one sample, sequenced in a study of T cell responses to AZD1222 COVID-19 vaccine. Sequencing used immunoSEQ multiplex PCR; TCRdb keeps in-frame clones, though not all of them. The sample includes around 140,000 clones, roughly 90% of them seen just once. The sequences come from peripheral blood, collected on day 0 of AZD1222 vaccination. Every receptor here comes from an adult in good health.

To note about this clone: The junction does not match germline at one end; this may be a read error. The J gene is TRBJ1-1, the V gene TRBV4-1; no firm D call. Germline CDR1 MGHRA, CDR2 YSYEKL. CDR3 size: 14 residues. CDR3 protein: CPSSRREGNTEAFF. CDR3 sequence (DNA): TGCCCCAGCAGCCGCCGTGAGGGGAACACTGAAGCTTTCTTT.

This sequence joins TRBV7-3 and TRBJ2-2, with D tentatively TRBD2 (5 bases). The CDR3 has 14 amino acids. With 5 bases removed from V and 1 base from J, the gap between germline ends came to 8 bases. Per the germline V gene, CDR1 is SGHTA and CDR2 is FQGTGA. As DNA, the CDR3 is TGTGCCAGCAGCCTCGGACTGAACACCGGGGAGCTGTTTTTT. Its protein product is CASSLGLNTGELFF. Variable domain in full (rest from reference TRBV7-3 and TRBJ2-2): GAGVSQTPSNKVTEKGKYVELRCDPISGHTALYWYRQSLGQGPEFLIYFQGTGAADDSGLPNDRFFAVRPEGSVSTLKIQRTERGDSAVYLCASSLGLNTGELFFGEGSRLTVL.

The chain's CDR3 is CASSTTSGLEQFF. As DNA, the CDR3 is TGTGCCAGCAGTACGACTAGCGGGCTTGAGCAGTTCTTC. The rearrangement links TRBV2 to TRBJ2-1; 10 nucleotides match TRBD2. The CDR3 is made up of 13 amino acids. From germline, CDR1 is SNHLY and CDR2 FYNNEI. V shed 5 bases and J 9 bases; nucleotides not matched to a gene: 4.

CDR3 loop: CASSLPTSGRAAFSYNEQFF. The CDR3 DNA reads as TGTGCCAGCAGCTTACCGACTAGCGGGAGAGCGGCATTCTCCTACAATGAGCAGTTCTTC. The chain has TRBV5-4 and TRBJ2-1; 12 bases align to TRBD2. The CDR3 length is 20 residues. J lost 0 bases, V lost 2 bases, and 12 bases had no gene match. Germline lookup yields CDR1 SGHNT and CDR2 YYREEE (reference sequence).

This chain links TRBV5-1 with TRBJ1-1; no definite D call. The CDR3 loop spans 13 amino acids. V was cut by 2 bases and J by 7 bases, with 12 bases left in between. The germline CDR1 and CDR2 sequences are SGHRS and YFSETQ. CDR3: CASSLDNSGEAFF. The CDR3 DNA is TGCGCCAGCAGCTTAGACAATTCGGGTGAAGCTTTCTTT.

This chain links TRBV24-1 with TRBJ1-2, with 7 nucleotides matching TRBD1. After removal of 3 bases from V and 8 bases from J, the junction contained 8 bases not matched to a gene. Germline assignment: CDR1 KGHDR and CDR2 SFDVKD. The length of the CDR3 is 14 residues. The DNA of the CDR3 is TGTGCCACCAGTGATCCAGGACAGGAGCAGGGCTACACCTTC. This gives the protein CATSDPGQEQGYTF.

The chain links TRBV3-1 (or the pseudogene TRBV3-2) to TRBJ2-1, with D perhaps given as TRBD1 or TRBD2 (5 bases each). CDR3 size: 13 residues. CDR1 and CDR2 (germline): LGHDT, YNNKEL (reference sequence). Deletions cut 4 bases from V and 5 bases from J, with 9 bases between. The CDR3 coding sequence is TGTGCCAGCAGCCTCGGGACGGACAATGAGCAGTTCTTC. This translates into CASSLGTDNEQFF.

The chain employs TRBV6-5 and TRBJ1-2; 9 bases line up with TRBD1. The CDR3 is made up of 15 amino acids. Germline lookup yields CDR1 MNHEY and CDR2 SVGAGI. V shed 2 bases and J 6 bases; nucleotides not matched to a gene: 7. The CDR3 DNA follows: TGTGCCAGCAGTTACCAAGGGACAGGGAGGGATGGCTACACCTTC. Protein product: CASSYQGTGRDGYTF.

This chain joins TRBV7-9 and TRBJ2-6; D is uncertain. The CDR3 loop spans 15 amino acids. Germline CDR1 SEHNR, CDR2 FQNEAQ (reference sequence). The germline V and J ends were trimmed by 4 bases and 0 bases, with 7 bases remaining between them. The CDR3 is CASSSDFSGANVLTF. As DNA, the CDR3 is TGTGCCAGCAGCTCAGACTTCTCTGGGGCCAACGTCCTGACTTTC.

The CDR3 region is CASNQGAASLYEQYF. The CDR3 DNA is TGTGCCAGCAACCAGGGGGCGGCTAGCCTCTACGAGCAGTACTTC. V usage is TRBV7-9 and J usage is TRBJ2-7; TRBD1 matches at 8 bases. The CDR3 runs 15 residues. The V and J ends lost 7 bases and 3 bases, in that order; junction bases with no gene match: 11. CDR1 and CDR2 (germline): SEHNR, FQNEAQ (reference sequence).

This chain joins TRBV5-4 and TRBJ2-2; 7 bases are a match to TRBD2. Germline assignment: CDR1 SGHNT and CDR2 YYREEE (reference sequence). Unmatched junction bases numbered 11, after V lost 3 bases and J lost 3 bases. The length of the CDR3 is 17 residues. DNA of the CDR3: TGTGCCAGCAGCTCCGCCGGGACTATCAGTCACACCGGGGAGCTGTTTTTT. Encoded protein: CASSSAGTISHTGELFF. Supplemented by reference TRBV5-4 and TRBJ2-2, the full variable domain reads ETGVTQSPTHLIKTRGQQVTLRCSSQSGHNTVSWYQQALGQGPQFIFQYYREEENGRGNFPPRFSGLQFPNYSSELNVNALELDDSALYLCASSSAGTISHTGELFFGEGSRLTVL.

This clone was seen just once. The chain is built from TRBV5-1 and TRBJ2-1; the D gene could be TRBD1 or TRBD2 (5 bases each). The CDR3 has 14 amino acids. With 8 bases removed from V and 5 bases from J, the gap between germline ends came to 17 bases. The germline gives CDR1 SGHRS, CDR2 YFSETQ. The CDR3 nucleotides are TGCGCCAGTAGTGGGACGGCCAGAAACAATGAGCAGTTCTTC. As protein: CASSGTARNNEQFF.

This chain links TRBV2 with TRBJ2-2; D remains unclear. V was shortened by 5 bases and J by 0 bases, with 10 bases between the two germline ends. This CDR3 has 15 residues. CDR1 and CDR2 from the germline V gene are SNHLY and FYNNEI. The chain's CDR3 is CASSPFGPNTGELFF. CDR3 in DNA: TGTGCCAGCAGTCCCTTCGGCCCGAACACCGGGGAGCTGTTTTTT.

The genes are TRBV7-9 and TRBJ2-1, with D hard to call. CDR3 length: 13 residues. V shed 5 bases and J shed 6 bases, with 11 bases lying between them. Per the germline V gene, CDR1 is SEHNR and CDR2 is FQNEAQ (reference sequence). The CDR3 sequence is CASSPPITNEQFF. The CDR3 nucleotides are TGTGCCAGCAGCCCCCCCATTACCAATGAGCAGTTCTTC. Full variable domain (rest looked up from reference TRBV7-9 and TRBJ2-1): DTGVSQNPRHKITKRGQNVTFRCDPISEHNRLYWYRQTLGQGPEFLTYFQNEAQLEKSRLLSDRFSAERPKGSFSTLEIQRTEQGDSAMYLCASSPPITNEQFFGPGTRLTVL.

The chain's CDR3 is CASSPVWLNTEAFF. Written as DNA, the CDR3 is TGCGCCAGCAGCCCCGTTTGGCTGAACACTGAAGCTTTCTTT. V and J are TRBV5-1 and TRBJ1-1; D gene uncertain. The germline V gene has CDR1 SGHRS and CDR2 YFSETQ. The CDR3 totals 14 residues. V lost 4 bases and J 0 bases, leaving 10 bases between the germline ends.

The gene calls are TRBV6-1 and TRBJ1-1; D not resolved. V was shortened by 1 base and J by 1 base, with 7 bases between the two germline ends. The CDR3 spans 14 residues. Germline loops: CDR1 MNHNS, CDR2 SASEGT. The CDR3 DNA is TGTGCCAGCAGTGAAGTTAAGCGGAACACTGAAGCTTTCTTT. As protein: CASSEVKRNTEAFF.

This clone has just one count. V and J are TRBV24-1 and TRBJ2-3; D is ambiguous. CDR3 length: 16 amino acids. Trimming took off 3 bases at V and 1 base at J, with 13 bases between the two ends. CDR1 and CDR2 from the germline V gene are KGHDR and SFDVKD. CDR3 DNA sequence: TGTGCCACCAGTGATGTTGGGGATTTGGGCACAGATACGCAGTATTTT. Protein product: CATSDVGDLGTDTQYF.

This chain uses TRBV6-1 with TRBJ1-3; D might be TRBD1 (6 bases). This CDR3 region has 14 residues. The V and J ends lost 2 bases and 1 base respectively, with 6 bases between them. The germline gives CDR1 MNHNS, CDR2 SASEGT. The CDR3 nucleotides are TGTGCCAGCAGTGAAACAGGGTCTGGAAACACCATATATTTT. Translation gives CASSETGSGNTIYF.

The chain combines TRBV7-2 with TRBJ1-2; 8 positions agree with TRBD1. The CDR3 contains 15 residues. V gave up 1 base and J gave up 4 bases; unmatched junction bases: 5. Germline V CDR1 and CDR2: SGHTA, FQGNSA. This CDR3 is CASSLGYQGAYGYTF. CDR3 sequence (DNA): TGTGCCAGCAGCTTAGGATACCAGGGGGCCTATGGCTACACCTTC.

The CDR3 sequence: CASSWAGEQYF. The CDR3 DNA sequence: TGTGCCAGCAGTTGGGCCGGCGAGCAGTACTTC. The chain combines TRBV27 with TRBJ2-7; D is uncertain. CDR1 and CDR2 (germline): MNHEY, SMNVEV (reference sequence). V lost 4 bases and J lost 6, with 7 bases in between. The CDR3 runs to 11 residues.

There are a few counts of this clone. V gene TRBV5-1 combines with J gene TRBJ1-6, with D hard to call. Looked up from germline, CDR1 is SGHRS and CDR2 is YFSETQ. There are 14 residues in the CDR3. Deletions cut 1 base from V and 8 bases from J, with 10 bases between. CDR3: CASSLPGSDSPLHF. CDR3 coding DNA: TGCGCCAGCAGCTTGCCCGGGTCGGATTCACCCCTCCACTTT.

The gene calls are TRBV2 and TRBJ2-3, with TRBD2 matching over 8 bases. The V and J ends lost 4 bases and 5 bases, in that order; junction bases with no gene match: 5. Germline V CDR1 and CDR2: SNHLY, FYNNEI. This CDR3 has 14 amino acids. As DNA, the CDR3 is TGTGCCAGCAGTGCTGGAGCGGGAGAAGATACGCAGTATTTT. It is translated as CASSAGAGEDTQYF.

The V call is TRBV7-2, the J call TRBJ1-1, with D perhaps matching TRBD1 (5 bases). This CDR3 comprises 14 residues. V lost 4 bases and J lost 2, with 11 bases in between. Per germline, CDR1 SGHTA and CDR2 FQGNSA. The CDR3 DNA is TGTGCCAGCAGCTGGGGACCGCTCAACACTGAAGCTTTCTTT. Protein: CASSWGPLNTEAFF.

The chain uses TRBV10-1 and TRBJ2-3; perhaps TRBD2 as D (6 bases). Trimming cost V 2 bases and J 4 bases, with 16 bases left between them. The CDR3 totals 16 residues. Germline V gives CDR1 WNHNN, CDR2 SYGVQD (reference sequence). CDR3 loop: CASSEVGGMVPDTQYF. Here the CDR3 DNA reads TGCGCCAGCAGTGAGGTCGGGGGAATGGTTCCAGATACGCAGTATTTT.

The genes are TRBV7-9 and TRBJ2-2; 12 bases are a match to TRBD2. Germline V gives CDR1 SEHNR, CDR2 FQNEAQ (reference sequence). The CDR3 contains 16 residues. J lost 7 bases, V lost 1 base, and 4 bases had no gene match. This CDR3 reads CASSLGLAGVGGELFF. The CDR3 DNA reads as TGTGCCAGCAGCTTAGGACTAGCGGGAGTAGGCGGGGAGCTGTTTTTT.

CDR3 DNA: TGTGCCAGCAGCCAAGTGGGGCGGGGAATTGGCTACACCTTC. It is translated as CASSQVGRGIGYTF. V and J are TRBV3-1 (or the pseudogene TRBV3-2) and TRBJ1-2; TRBD1 might be the D (5 bases). Germline V CDR1 and CDR2: LGHDT, YNNKEL (reference sequence). The germline V and J ends were trimmed by 1 base and 7 bases, with 13 bases remaining between them. This CDR3 is 14 amino acids long.

The J gene is TRBJ2-7, the V gene TRBV29-1; tentatively, D is TRBD2 (5 bases). The CDR3 is made up of 13 amino acids. Trimming stripped 4 bases from V and 3 bases from J, with 13 bases between. Per the germline V gene, CDR1 is SQVTM and CDR2 is ANQGSEA. CDR3 in amino acids: CSVVSSRNYEQYF. CDR3 DNA sequence: TGCAGCGTTGTTTCTAGCAGAAACTACGAGCAGTACTTC.

The chain uses TRBV7-9 and TRBJ1-3; no reliable D call. V was cut by 1 base and J by 7 bases, with 5 bases left in between. Germline assignment: CDR1 SEHNR and CDR2 FQNEAQ (reference sequence). The CDR3 is 12 amino acids. The CDR3 DNA reads TGTGCCAGCAGCTTAGAAGGGAACACCATATATTTT. Protein product: CASSLEGNTIYF.

This chain connects TRBV6-4 to TRBJ1-4; no definite D call. Trimming cost V 7 bases and J 4 bases, with 16 bases left between them. Germline-derived CDR1 and CDR2 are MRHNA and SNTAGT. This CDR3 contains 15 residues. The CDR3: CASNSPTTFNEKLFF. For the CDR3, the DNA is TGTGCCAGCAACAGTCCGACTACGTTTAATGAAAAACTGTTTTTT.

V and J are TRBV13 and TRBJ2-7, with 9 bases matching TRBD2. This CDR3 region has 16 residues. Germline-derived CDR1 and CDR2 are PRHDT and FYEKMQ (reference sequence). V was clipped by 6 bases and J by 1 base; unmatched bases: 10. The DNA for the CDR3 is TGTGCCAGCAGTCCCCCGGGACTAGCTGATTCCTACGAGCAGTACTTC. This encodes CASSPPGLADSYEQYF.